These 32 T cell receptor beta chains share one sample of origin, sequenced in a study of blood T cell repertoires in COVID-19. Profiled with immunoSEQ multiplex PCR; TCRdb holds only in-frame clones, not every one. The data hold 120,000 to 150,000 clones, with approximately 80% observed a single time. The sequencing sample was made of peripheral blood. These receptor sequences come from a man between 60 and 70 years old with active or convalescent COVID-19.

With regard to this clone: Other DNA sequences of this sample code for an identical CDR3. The V and J genes are TRBV7-3 and TRBJ2-1; D perhaps matches TRBD2 (5 bases). In germline, CDR1 is SGHTA, CDR2 FQGTGA. V was trimmed by 2 bases and J by 1 base, leaving 12 bases between them. This CDR3 contains 16 residues. The CDR3 DNA follows: TGTGCCAGCAGCTTAGGCGGGCGAAGTTCCTACAATGAGCAGTTCTTC. Protein: CASSLGGRSSYNEQFF.

The chain links TRBV7-2 to TRBJ2-7; TRBD2 agrees at 10 bases. Losses at the gene ends were 2 bases for V and 8 bases for J; bases not matched to a gene: 6. Germline V lookup: CDR1 SGHTA, CDR2 FQGNSA. The CDR3 covers 14 residues. CDR3 region: CASSLPAGGAQQYF. The DNA for the CDR3 is TGTGCCAGCAGCTTACCAGCGGGAGGGGCCCAGCAGTACTTC.

This rearrangement joins TRBV7-3 to TRBJ2-1; 7 positions agree with TRBD1. V gave up 5 bases and J gave up 6 bases; unmatched junction bases: 10. The germline V gene encodes CDR1 SGHTA and CDR2 FQGTGA. CDR3 length: 15 amino acids. CDR3: CASSPRQGYVNEQFF. In nucleotides, the CDR3 is TGTGCCAGCAGCCCGAGACAGGGTTATGTCAATGAGCAGTTCTTC.

DNA of the CDR3: TGTGCCAGCAGTGGACCCGGGGGAGAGAGTCAGCCCCAGCATTTT. This codes for CASSGPGGESQPQHF. This chain joins TRBV6-2 or TRBV6-3 and TRBJ1-5; possibly TRBD1 for D (5 bases). The CDR3 spans 15 residues. V was clipped by 5 bases and J by 6 bases, with 17 bases between them. Germline CDR1 and CDR2: MNHEY and SVGEGT.

The rearrangement uses TRBV5-1 and TRBJ2-3, with 12 bases fitting TRBD2. CDR3 size: 17 residues. Germline CDR1 reads SGHRS; CDR2 reads YFSETQ. V dropped 1 base and J dropped 6; count of bases not matched to a gene: 9. The DNA for the CDR3 is TGCGCCAGCAGCTTGCGCTCTAGCGGGAGGGCCTTGGATACGCAGTATTTT. Amino acid sequence: CASSLRSSGRALDTQYF.

The table lists this clone with many counts. This chain links TRBV3-1 (or the pseudogene TRBV3-2) with TRBJ2-1; possibly TRBD1 for D (6 bases). Germline CDR1 is LGHDT and CDR2 is YNNKEL (reference sequence). The CDR3 is made up of 19 amino acids. Trimming stripped 4 bases from V and 8 bases from J, with 30 bases between. CDR3: CASSRARDISYRFRDEQFF. CDR3 nucleotides: TGTGCCAGCAGCCGAGCCCGGGACATCTCCTACAGATTCCGGGATGAGCAGTTCTTC.

The chain joins TRBV30 to TRBJ1-2, with D unresolved. Germline CDR1 and CDR2: GTSNPN and SVGIG (reference sequence). V dropped 2 bases and J dropped 6 bases, with 13 bases sitting between them. The CDR3 consists of 13 residues. The CDR3 nucleotides read TGTGCCTGGAGTAGTGGAGCCGGGAATGGCTACACCTTC. It translates to CAWSSGAGNGYTF.

The genes are TRBV4-2 and TRBJ2-7; 7 bases are shared with TRBD2. Trimming took 0 bases from V and 4 from J; bases not matched to a gene: 3. CDR3 length: 14 amino acids. Germline assignment: CDR1 LGHNA and CDR2 YNFKEQ. The CDR3 region is CASSQERGRYEQYF. CDR3 DNA: TGTGCCAGCAGCCAAGAACGCGGGAGATACGAGCAGTACTTC.

This clone was counted ten times or more. V is TRBV19 and J is TRBJ1-4; 10 bases agree with TRBD1. Losses at the gene ends were 7 bases for V and 7 bases for J; bases not matched to a gene: 12. This CDR3 spans 16 amino acids. Germline values: CDR1 LNHDA, CDR2 SQIVND (reference sequence). DNA of the CDR3: TGTGCCAGTACCGATTATCAAGGGACAGGGGCTGAAAAACTGTTTTTT. It codes for CASTDYQGTGAEKLFF.

The chain has TRBV5-1 and TRBJ2-7; TRBD1 matches 7 bases. With V trimmed by 0 bases and J by 5 bases, 11 bases remained unmatched. CDR1 is SGHRS, CDR2 YFSETQ, per germline. CDR3 length: 16 residues. The CDR3 DNA reads TGCGCCAGCAGCTTGGCAATAGGGGGCGGACGAAACGAGCAGTACTTC. Its protein is CASSLAIGGGRNEQYF.

The V call is TRBV2, the J call TRBJ1-6, with a tentative D call TRBD1 (5 bases). With 11 bases removed from V and 12 bases from J, the gap between germline ends came to 20 bases. CDR1 is SNHLY, CDR2 FYNNEI, per germline. The CDR3 has 13 residues. The CDR3 sequence: CAVRGPGGEPLHF. In DNA, the CDR3 is TGTGCCGTACGGGGCCCGGGGGGAGAACCCCTCCACTTT.

The rearrangement links TRBV27 to TRBJ2-7; the match to TRBD2 covers 10 bases. Germline lookup yields CDR1 MNHEY and CDR2 SMNVEV (reference sequence). V was pared by 3 bases and J by 5 bases, with 10 bases of the junction left unmatched. The CDR3 is 16 amino acids. The CDR3 nucleotides are TGTGCCAGCAGTTTTTTGCTAGCGGGAGAACGAGACGAGCAGTACTTC. It is translated as CASSFLLAGERDEQYF.

This chain uses TRBV24-1 with TRBJ2-7; TRBD1 matches at 7 bases. Germline-derived CDR1 and CDR2 are KGHDR and SFDVKD. The V segment lost 4 bases and the J segment 6 bases; nucleotides outside the gene matches: 11. The CDR3 totals 15 residues. CDR3: CATSDRRQGKGEQYF. The CDR3, as DNA: TGTGCCACCAGTGACCGTAGACAGGGAAAAGGCGAGCAGTACTTC.

The J gene is TRBJ1-2, the V gene TRBV5-1, with TRBD1 matching 7 bases. The V and J ends lost 0 bases and 4 bases, in that order; junction bases with no gene match: 6. This CDR3 contains 15 residues. Germline CDR1 is SGHRS and CDR2 is YFSETQ. As DNA, the CDR3 is TGCGCCAGCAGCTTGGACTTCCGGGACAGCTATGGCTACACCTTC. Encoded protein: CASSLDFRDSYGYTF.

The chain uses TRBV7-9 and TRBJ2-3, with D unclear. This CDR3 is 16 amino acids long. Germline loops: CDR1 SEHNR, CDR2 FQNEAQ (reference sequence). Between the trimmed V and J ends, which lost 5 bases and 2 bases, there was a span of 17 bases. The CDR3 protein is CASSKTAALHTDTQYF. In nucleotides, the CDR3 is TGTGCCAGCAGCAAGACGGCGGCCTTACACACAGATACGCAGTATTTT.

Only a few counts were recorded for this clone. This sequence joins TRBV9 and TRBJ2-5; a weak D match, TRBD2 (6 bases). There are 15 residues in the CDR3. The germline V gene encodes CDR1 SGDLS and CDR2 YYNGEE. The V and J ends lost 1 base and 4 bases respectively, with 14 bases between them. As DNA, the CDR3 is TGTGCCAGCAGCGTATCCGGGAGTTCGGGAGAGACCCAGTACTTC. Translating it yields CASSVSGSSGETQYF.

This clone was seen ten or more times. V usage is TRBV4-2 and J usage is TRBJ1-2; TRBD1 aligns across 7 bases. The CDR3 spans 14 residues. J was trimmed by 8 bases and V by 6 bases; bases with no gene match: 12. Germline V gene sequence: CDR1 LGHNA, CDR2 YNFKEQ. Written as DNA, the CDR3 is TGTGCCAGCAGTCCCAGGGGGGCCCAGGGGGGCTACACCTTC. Translating gives CASSPRGAQGGYTF.

This chain links TRBV21-1 with TRBJ2-6; the table's D call of TRBD2 was not tested on the DNA. TRBV21-1 is tagged as a pseudogene. This CDR3 contains 18 residues. CDR3 in DNA: TGTGCCAGCAGCAAGGTCGAGTATCCGGGCTCTGGGGCCAACGTCCTGACTTTC. It yields the protein CASSKVEYPGSGANVLTF.

The chain is built from TRBV6-1 and TRBJ1-3; a possible D gene is TRBD1 (5 bases). Deletions cut 6 bases from V and 2 bases from J, with 17 bases between. Germline CDR1 MNHNS, CDR2 SASEGT. The CDR3 is 16 amino acids. CDR3 DNA: TGTGCCAGCAGCGAACCGAGGTCGGGGGCTGGAAACACCATATATTTT. Protein product: CASSEPRSGAGNTIYF.

Only a few counts were recorded for this clone. This chain links TRBV15 with TRBJ1-1, with 7 bases matching TRBD1. V trimming: 5 bases; J trimming: 4 bases; junction bases outside the gene matches: 7. The CDR3 is 14 residues long. The V gene's germline CDR1 is LNHNV and CDR2 YYDKDF (reference sequence). CDR3 loop: CATSDGTAPTEAFF. Written as DNA, the CDR3 is TGTGCCACCAGCGACGGGACAGCCCCCACTGAAGCTTTCTTT.

The gene calls are TRBV28 and TRBJ2-7; 8 bases are a match to TRBD1. With 3 bases clipped from V and 1 base from J, the junction kept 5 bases outside the gene matches. Per the germline V gene, CDR1 is MDHEN and CDR2 is SYDVKM. The CDR3 has 15 amino acids. The CDR3 nucleotides read TGTGCCAGCAGTTTCCTCACAGGGGGATCCTACGAGCAGTACTTC. It yields the protein CASSFLTGGSYEQYF.

The chain links TRBV9 to TRBJ2-2; 8 positions match TRBD2. Trimming cost V 6 bases and J 6 bases; bases outside gene matches: 7. Germline V lookup: CDR1 SGDLS, CDR2 YYNGEE. CDR3 length: 14 residues. The CDR3 DNA sequence: TGTGCCAGCAAGCCAGCGGGAGATCCCGGGGAGCTGTTTTTT. It codes for CASKPAGDPGELFF.

The rearrangement links TRBV6-5 to TRBJ1-2; possible D gene TRBD1, 5 bases. CDR3 size: 14 residues. CDR1 and CDR2 from the germline V gene are MNHEY and SVGAGI. The V and J ends lost 5 bases and 4 bases respectively, with 14 bases between them. As DNA, the CDR3 is TGTGCCAGCAGTCTACGACCAGGGTTCTATGGCTACACCTTC. Translated: CASSLRPGFYGYTF.

This clone was counted ten times or more. The V call is TRBV5-5, the J call TRBJ2-3; TRBD2 agrees at 8 bases. Germline CDR1 SGHKS, CDR2 YYEKEE (reference sequence). V lost 4 bases and J lost 3; bases outside the gene matches: 4. The length of the CDR3 is 14 residues. The CDR3 coding sequence is TGTGCCAGCAGCGTGGCTAGCGGGACAGATACGCAGTATTTT. This gives the protein CASSVASGTDTQYF.

The chain carries TRBV28 and TRBJ1-4; maybe TRBD1 (6 bases). V dropped 5 bases and J dropped 10 bases, with 23 bases sitting between them. The CDR3 is 16 amino acids. CDR1 is MDHEN, CDR2 SYDVKM, per germline. CDR3 nucleotide sequence: TGTGCCAGCAGTCCCGTAAACCGACAGGAGAACCTAAAACTGTTTTTT. It encodes CASSPVNRQENLKLFF.

This chain uses TRBV28 with TRBJ1-2; no definite D call. The CDR3 extends over 13 amino acids. The V end was cut by 5 bases, the J end by 6 bases, with 13 bases between. Germline V gene lookup returns CDR1 MDHEN and CDR2 SYDVKM. DNA of the CDR3: TGTGCCAGCAGTCCTGGCGGTCGTGATGGCTACACCTTC. This translates into CASSPGGRDGYTF.

The chain employs TRBV28 and TRBJ1-3; D might be TRBD1 (5 bases). CDR1 and CDR2 from the germline V gene are MDHEN and SYDVKM. The V and J ends lost 5 bases and 3 bases respectively, with 20 bases between them. This CDR3 has 17 residues. The DNA for the CDR3 is TGTGCCAGCAGTGTTTTGAATGGGGCTAGACGTGGAAACACCATATATTTT. As protein: CASSVLNGARRGNTIYF.

The table lists this clone with many counts. The chain combines TRBV19 with TRBJ2-1; D possibly corresponds to TRBD1 (6 bases). CDR3 length equals 15 residues. In germline, CDR1 is LNHDA, CDR2 SQIVND (reference sequence). Trimming took 2 bases from V and 10 from J, leaving 18 bases between them. Here the CDR3 reads CASSITGTKGEEQFF. CDR3 DNA sequence: TGTGCCAGTAGTATAACGGGGACAAAGGGCGAAGAGCAGTTCTTC.

V gene TRBV28 combines with J gene TRBJ1-6; D is unclear. This CDR3 is built from 14 residues. Germline-derived CDR1 and CDR2 are MDHEN and SYDVKM. Trimming removed 7 bases at V and 6 bases at J, with 13 bases between. CDR3: CASTPRRINSPLHF. CDR3 sequence (DNA): TGTGCCAGCACCCCGCGGAGAATTAATTCACCCCTCCACTTT.

V is TRBV28 and J is TRBJ1-1; the D gene is possibly TRBD1 (6 bases). Per germline, CDR1 MDHEN and CDR2 SYDVKM. Trimming took 6 bases from V and 8 from J, leaving 13 bases between them. The CDR3 has 12 amino acids. The CDR3 is CASRETGTEAFF. CDR3 coding DNA: TGTGCCAGCAGGGAGACCGGGACAGAAGCTTTCTTT. Variable domain in full (rest from reference TRBV28 and TRBJ1-1): DVKVTQSSRYLVKRTGEKVFLECVQDMDHENMFWYRQDPGLGLRLIYFSYDVKMKEKGDIPEGYSVSREKKERFSLILESASTNQTSMYLCASRETGTEAFFGQGTRLTVV.

The chain is built from TRBV19 and TRBJ1-1; 12 positions match TRBD1. V gave up 5 bases and J gave up 5 bases; unmatched junction bases: 12. Germline CDR1 is LNHDA and CDR2 is SQIVND (reference sequence). The CDR3 totals 17 residues. DNA for the CDR3: TGTGCCAGTAGTCGTTCCGGGACAGGGGGCGCGTTGACTGAAGCTTTCTTT. This sequence encodes CASSRSGTGGALTEAFF.

The chain recombines TRBV27 with TRBJ2-7; tentatively, D is TRBD2 (5 bases). The ends were cut back, 3 bases at V and 3 bases at J, with 12 bases in the middle. The CDR3 runs 14 residues. Looked up from germline, CDR1 is MNHEY and CDR2 is SMNVEV (reference sequence). Here the CDR3 reads CASSFERRGYEQYF. The CDR3, as DNA: TGTGCCAGCAGTTTTGAGCGTCGGGGCTACGAGCAGTACTTC.